This TCR beta chain was sequenced for a study of blood T cell repertoires in COVID-19. Assay: immunoSEQ multiplex PCR; the TCRdb copy retains only in-frame clones and omits some. The sample shows a few hundred thousand clones, 80% to 90% of them seen only once. Individuals drawn from around 25 US areas were roughly 18 to 100 years old. Assignments of participants to cohorts depended upon their own reported clinical history. Cohort 3 recovered donors had two negative PCRs, clearance, or symptom resolution. Sequencing was done on a sample of PBMCs or T cells enriched from blood (not recorded which). The sequence was collected from a woman under 30 who had recovered from COVID-19.

In DNA, the CDR3 is TGTGCCAGCAGCTTGCAGGGGGCCGGTAATTCACCCCTCCACTTT. Translated, it gives CASSLQGAGNSPLHF. J is TRBJ1-6 and V is TRBV5-6; 8 nucleotides match TRBD1. Germline CDR1 is SGHDT and CDR2 is YYEEEE. V shed 1 base, J shed 6 bases, and the junction held 3 bases outside the gene matches. The CDR3 runs 15 residues. The full variable domain, in which reference TRBV5-6 and TRBJ1-6 provide the parts outside the CDR3, is DAGVTQSPTHLIKTRGQQVTLRCSPKSGHDTVSWYQQALGQGPQFIFQYYEEEERQRGNFPDRFSGHQFPNYSSELNVNALLLGDSALYLCASSLQGAGNSPLHFGNGTRLTVT.